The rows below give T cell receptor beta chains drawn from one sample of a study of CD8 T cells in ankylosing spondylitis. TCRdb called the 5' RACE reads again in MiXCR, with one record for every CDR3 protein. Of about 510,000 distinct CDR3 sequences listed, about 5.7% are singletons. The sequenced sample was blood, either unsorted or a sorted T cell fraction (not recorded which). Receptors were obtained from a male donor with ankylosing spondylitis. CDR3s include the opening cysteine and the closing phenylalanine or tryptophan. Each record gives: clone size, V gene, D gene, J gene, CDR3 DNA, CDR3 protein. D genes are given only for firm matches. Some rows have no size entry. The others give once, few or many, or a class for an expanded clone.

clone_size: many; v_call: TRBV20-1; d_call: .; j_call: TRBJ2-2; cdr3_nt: TGCAGTGCTAGACCGCCCCACGGGGAGCTGTTTTTT; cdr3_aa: CSARPPHGELFF
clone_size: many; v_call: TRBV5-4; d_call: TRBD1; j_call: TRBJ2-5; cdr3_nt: TGTGCCAGCAGCCCCAGGACAGGGGAAGAGACCCAGTACTTC; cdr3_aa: CASSPRTGEETQYF
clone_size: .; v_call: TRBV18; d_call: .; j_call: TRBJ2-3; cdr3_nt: TGTGCCAGCTCACCAATCGACGGATTTACAGATACGCAGTATTTT; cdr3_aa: CASSPIDGFTDTQYF
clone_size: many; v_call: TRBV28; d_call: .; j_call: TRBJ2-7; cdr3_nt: TGTGCCAGCAGTTTATCCCCTCGTATCTACGAGCAGTACTTC; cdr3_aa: CASSLSPRIYEQYF
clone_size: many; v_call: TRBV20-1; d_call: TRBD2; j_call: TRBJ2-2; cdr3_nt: TGCAGTGCTAGTCACCCCTTGCGGGAGTTGGACACCGGGGAGCTGTTTTTT; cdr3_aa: CSASHPLRELDTGELFF
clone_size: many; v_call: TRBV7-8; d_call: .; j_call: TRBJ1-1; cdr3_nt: TGTGCCAGCAGCAAAACCAGGGTTGACACTGAAGCTTTCTTT; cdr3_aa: CASSKTRVDTEAFF
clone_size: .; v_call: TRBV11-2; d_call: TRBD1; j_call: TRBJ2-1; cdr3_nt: TGTGCCACACAGGGGAACAATGAGCAGTTCTTC; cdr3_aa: CATQGNNEQFF
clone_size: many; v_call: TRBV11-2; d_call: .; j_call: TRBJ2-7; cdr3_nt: TGTGCCAGCAGCTCCGACCTCCTAAGCGACGAGCAGTACTTC; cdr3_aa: CASSSDLLSDEQYF
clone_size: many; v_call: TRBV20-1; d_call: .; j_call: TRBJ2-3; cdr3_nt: TGCAGTGCTAGAATGTCCGATACGCAGTATTTT; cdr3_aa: CSARMSDTQYF
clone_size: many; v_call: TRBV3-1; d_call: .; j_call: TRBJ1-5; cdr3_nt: TGTGCCAGCAGTACAGGGTCTCAGCCCCAGCATTTT; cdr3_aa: CASSTGSQPQHF
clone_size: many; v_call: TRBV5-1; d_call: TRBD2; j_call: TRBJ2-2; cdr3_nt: TGCGCCAGCAGGGGTGTTCGAGCGGGGTTCACCGGGGAGCTGTTTTTT; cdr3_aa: CASRGVRAGFTGELFF
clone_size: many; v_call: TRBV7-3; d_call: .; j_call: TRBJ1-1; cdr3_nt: TGTGCCAGCAGCTTAAAGGGGGGTACTGAAGCTTTCTTT; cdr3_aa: CASSLKGGTEAFF
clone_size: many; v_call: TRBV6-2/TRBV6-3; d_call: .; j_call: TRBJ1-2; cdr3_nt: TGTGCCAGCAGTTACCCCAGGGACTATGGCTACACCTTC; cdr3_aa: CASSYPRDYGYTF
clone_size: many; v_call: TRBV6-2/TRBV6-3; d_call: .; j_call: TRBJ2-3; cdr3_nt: TGTGCCAGCAGTTACTCGAGTCCGGGAACAGATACGCAGTATTTT; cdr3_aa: CASSYSSPGTDTQYF
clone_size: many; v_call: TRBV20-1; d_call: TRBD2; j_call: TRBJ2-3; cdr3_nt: TGCAGTGCTAGACTAGCGGGGCACCGCACAGATACGCAGTATTTT; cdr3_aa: CSARLAGHRTDTQYF
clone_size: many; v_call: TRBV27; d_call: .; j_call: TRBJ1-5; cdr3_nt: TGTGCCAGCAGTACAGGGCTTCAGCCCCAGCATTTT; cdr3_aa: CASSTGLQPQHF
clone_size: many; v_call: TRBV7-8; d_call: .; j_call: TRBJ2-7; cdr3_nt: TGTGCCAGCAGCTTAGCGTTAACGACTGGGGAGCAGTACTTC; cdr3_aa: CASSLALTTGEQYF
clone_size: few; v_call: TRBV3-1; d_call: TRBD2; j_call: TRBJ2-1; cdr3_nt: TGTGCCAGCAGCCAGGCTAGCGGGAGCAATGAGCAGTTCTTC; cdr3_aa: CASSQASGSNEQFF
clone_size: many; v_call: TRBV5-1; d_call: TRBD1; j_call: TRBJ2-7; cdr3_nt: TGCGCCAGCAGCCAACCGGACAGGGGGCTGCCGGTCGAGCAGTACTTC; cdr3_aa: CASSQPDRGLPVEQYF
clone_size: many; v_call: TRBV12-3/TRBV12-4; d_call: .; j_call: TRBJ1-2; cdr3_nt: TGTGCCAGCTCCCACGATAGGACCAACTATGGCTACACCTTC; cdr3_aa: CASSHDRTNYGYTF
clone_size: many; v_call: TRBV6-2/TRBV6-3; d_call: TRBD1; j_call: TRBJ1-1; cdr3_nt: TGTGCCAGCCTCCTAGGGGGACAGGGGACCCCTGAAGCTTTCTTT; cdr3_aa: CASLLGGQGTPEAFF
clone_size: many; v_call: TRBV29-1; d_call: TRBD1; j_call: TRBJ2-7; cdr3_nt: TGCAGCGTAGCCCCGGGACAGGGGGCCTACGAGCAGTACTTC; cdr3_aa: CSVAPGQGAYEQYF
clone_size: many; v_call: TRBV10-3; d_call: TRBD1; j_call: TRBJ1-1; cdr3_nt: TGTGCCATCAGAGCCGGGACAGGGCTAAATATGAACACTGAAGCTTTCTTT; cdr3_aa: CAIRAGTGLNMNTEAFF
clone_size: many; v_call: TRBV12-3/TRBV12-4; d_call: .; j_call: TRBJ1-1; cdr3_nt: TGTGCCAGCAACTCGTTCGGGATTGACACTGAAGCTTTCTTT; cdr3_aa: CASNSFGIDTEAFF
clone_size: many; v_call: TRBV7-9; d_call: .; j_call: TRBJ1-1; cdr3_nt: TGTGCCAGCAGCTCACGAGACTCGCAGAACACTGAAGCTTTCTTT; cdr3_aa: CASSSRDSQNTEAFF
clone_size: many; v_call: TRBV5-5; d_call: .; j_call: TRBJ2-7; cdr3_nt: TGTGCCAGCAGCTTGGGTGTGCGGGTGACCTACGAGCAGTACTTC; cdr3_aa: CASSLGVRVTYEQYF
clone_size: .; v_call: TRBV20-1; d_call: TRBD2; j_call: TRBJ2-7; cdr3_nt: TGCAGTGCTACGACTAGCGGGGGCTCCTACGAGCAGTACTTC; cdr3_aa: CSATTSGGSYEQYF
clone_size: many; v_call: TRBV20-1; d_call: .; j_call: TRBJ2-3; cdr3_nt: TGCAGTGCTAGAGTACCCCGTGGAAGGCCCCAGGCTACGCAGTATTTT; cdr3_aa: CSARVPRGRPQATQYF
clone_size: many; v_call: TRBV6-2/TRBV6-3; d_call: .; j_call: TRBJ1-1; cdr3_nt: TGTGCCAGCAGTTACTTCGTAAACACTGAAGCTTTCTTT; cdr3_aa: CASSYFVNTEAFF
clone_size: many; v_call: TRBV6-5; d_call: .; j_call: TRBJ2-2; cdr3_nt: TGTGCCAGCAGTTTGCAGGGATGGGACGGGGAGCTGTTTTTT; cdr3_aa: CASSLQGWDGELFF
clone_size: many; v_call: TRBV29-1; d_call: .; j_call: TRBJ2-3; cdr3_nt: TGCAGCGTTGAACTTTGGGTGGGTACCACAGATACGCAGTATTTT; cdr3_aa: CSVELWVGTTDTQYF
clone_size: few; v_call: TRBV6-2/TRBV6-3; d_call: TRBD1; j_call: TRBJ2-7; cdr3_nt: TGTGCCAGCAGTCTTTCGGGACAGGGACCTGGCGAGCAGTACTTC; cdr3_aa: CASSLSGQGPGEQYF
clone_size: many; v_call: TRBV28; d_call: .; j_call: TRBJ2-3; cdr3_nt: TGTGCCAGCAGTTCCCGACTAGTTAAGCAGTATTTT; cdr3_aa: CASSSRLVKQYF
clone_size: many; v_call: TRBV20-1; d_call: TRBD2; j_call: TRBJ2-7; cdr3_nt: TGCAGTGCTAGAAATCCTAGCGGTACCTACGAGCAGTACTTC; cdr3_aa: CSARNPSGTYEQYF